This is a list of T cell receptor beta chains from one sample in a study of control samples from healthy donors and cancer patients. The repertoire was sequenced with immunoSEQ multiplex PCR; TCRdb's copy has only in-frame clones and lacks some. Seen here are 170,000 or so clones, approximately 94% observed once, and the top ten hold 8.5%. The material sequenced was blood. The receptors shown here come from a woman aged 40 to 50 in good health. Each CDR3 is given with its conserved first and last residue. The D gene is left open where the match is weak. Size is omitted from some rows. Given values are once, few, many or a class for expanded clones.

cdr3_aa	cdr3_nt	j_call	clone_size	d_call	v_call
CASSQPGQRNTEAFF	TGTGCCAGCAGCCAACCGGGACAGCGGAACACTGAAGCTTTCTTT	TRBJ1-1	-	TRBD1	TRBV3-1/TRBV3-2
CASSLGRGQQETQYF	TGTGCCAGCAGCTTAGGCCGGGGTCAGCAAGAGACCCAGTACTTC	TRBJ2-5	-	-	TRBV13
CASSHRDRIGELFF	TGTGCCAGCTCACACAGGGATAGGATCGGGGAGCTGTTTTTT	TRBJ2-2	-	-	TRBV18
CASSSMSAGGEQFF	TGTGCCAGTAGTTCGATGAGCGCGGGGGGTGAGCAGTTCTTC	TRBJ2-1	-	TRBD2	TRBV19
CASSVGVTGANVLTF	TGTGCCAGCAGCGTAGGGGTTACTGGGGCCAACGTCCTGACTTTC	TRBJ2-6	-	-	TRBV9
CASSPGTQGGQPQHF	TGTGCCAGCAGCCCAGGGACCCAAGGTGGCCAGCCCCAGCATTTT	TRBJ1-5	-	-	TRBV11-2
CASSLGRRVDYGYTF	TGTGCCAGCAGCTTAGGGCGCAGGGTCGACTATGGCTACACCTTC	TRBJ1-2	-	-	TRBV11-2
CASSKDSVNTGELFF	TGTGCCAGCAGTAAGGACTCCGTTAACACCGGGGAGCTGTTTTTT	TRBJ2-2	once	-	TRBV2
CASSIGTATYEQYF	TGTGCCAGTAGTATCGGGACAGCGACCTACGAGCAGTACTTC	TRBJ2-7	-	TRBD1	TRBV19
CAWSVVQEQYF	TGTGCCTGGAGTGTGGTTCAAGAGCAGTACTTC	TRBJ2-7	-	-	TRBV30
CASSANSQGTSEAFF	TGTGCCAGCAGCGCAAATTCACAGGGTACCTCTGAAGCTTTCTTT	TRBJ1-1	-	-	TRBV7-3
CASSYSRQGLNTEAFF	TGTGCCAGCAGTTACTCCCGACAGGGCCTGAACACTGAAGCTTTCTTT	TRBJ1-1	once	TRBD1	TRBV6-6
CASSLDRTGANVLTF	TGTGCCAGCAGTTTGGACAGGACTGGGGCCAACGTCCTGACTTTC	TRBJ2-6	-	TRBD1	TRBV28
CASQNGTGGIGYTF	TGTGCCTCTCAGAACGGGACAGGGGGCATTGGCTACACCTTC	TRBJ1-2	few	TRBD1	TRBV9
CASSSVTSEQYF	TGTGCCAGCAGCTCCGTCACGTCCGAGCAGTACTTC	TRBJ2-7	-	-	TRBV7-9
CASSFISAGLYGYTF	TGTGCCAGCAGCTTCATCAGCGCAGGGCTCTATGGCTACACCTTC	TRBJ1-2	-	-	TRBV5-6
CASSVAGTSVEQFF	TGTGCCAGCAGCGTAGCCGGGACTAGCGTTGAGCAGTTCTTC	TRBJ2-1	-	TRBD2	TRBV9
CASRGTGEPGEQFF	TGTGCCAGCAGAGGGACAGGGGAGCCGGGGGAGCAGTTCTTC	TRBJ2-1	-	TRBD1	TRBV6-5
CATKGSGRQFF	TGCGCCACCAAAGGGTCCGGACGGCAGTTCTTC	TRBJ2-1	-	-	TRBV10-1
CASSFNGYNEQFF	TGTGCCAGCAGTTTCAACGGGTACAATGAGCAGTTCTTC	TRBJ2-1	-	-	TRBV12-3/TRBV12-4
CASSFGGTVSPLHF	TGTGCCAGCAGCTTTGGGGGAACTGTTTCACCCCTCCACTTT	TRBJ1-6	-	-	TRBV5-4
CASSLDSGQYSNEQFF	TGTGCCAGCAGCTTAGATTCGGGACAATACTCCAATGAGCAGTTCTTC	TRBJ2-1	-	-	TRBV11-3
CASSPRGPRQNSPLHF	TGTGCCAGCTCACCACGAGGACCGAGACAGAATTCACCCCTCCACTTT	TRBJ1-6	-	-	TRBV18
CASSSPQGGVYDTQYF	TGTGCCAGCAGTTCTCCCCAAGGGGGAGTGTATGATACGCAGTATTTT	TRBJ2-3	-	-	TRBV6-5
CASSFSGTASSNQPQHF	TGTGCCAGTAGCTTCAGCGGGACAGCGAGTAGCAATCAGCCCCAGCATTTT	TRBJ1-5	-	TRBD1	TRBV19
CAFSRGPSPLHF	TGTGCCTTCTCTCGGGGGCCTTCACCCCTCCACTTT	TRBJ1-6	-	-	TRBV30
CASSGGTLGSPLHF	TGTGCCAGCAGCGGTGGGACGTTGGGCTCACCCCTCCACTTT	TRBJ1-6	once	-	TRBV3-1/TRBV3-2
CASSVGNQPQHF	TGTGCCAGCAGTGTAGGGAATCAGCCCCAGCATTTT	TRBJ1-5	-	-	TRBV25-1
CASSYSELPNTEAFF	TGTGCCAGCAGTTACTCCGAACTCCCGAACACTGAAGCTTTCTTT	TRBJ1-1	-	-	TRBV6-5